This is a list of T cell receptor beta chains from one sample in a study of human T cells and chemical hapten exposure. One entry per CDR3 protein results from TCRdb running MiXCR on the RACE reads. The table shows fewer than 85,000 distinct CDR3 sequences, with roughly a tenth occurring only once. This sample comprised whole blood, obtained in connection with sensitization to the hapten diphenylcyclopropenone (DPC). The receptors were gathered from a woman aged 25 to 39 with alopecia areata. Some clones in this sample may be carry-over from other donors' samples. Both conserved end residues are part of each CDR3. D genes are given only for firm matches. The size entry gives once, few or many counts, or a class when the clone is expanded.

many	TRBV20-1	TRBJ2-3	.	TGCAGTGCCTCTCGGCTGCTAGGCACAGATACGCAGTATTTT	CSASRLLGTDTQYF
many	TRBV30	TRBJ1-1	.	TGTGCCTGGAGGACAGCCATGAACACTGAAGCTTTCTTT	CAWRTAMNTEAFF
many	TRBV2	TRBJ1-1	.	TGTGCCTGCAACGGACTTCTCATGAACACTGAAGCTTTCTTT	CACNGLLMNTEAFF
few	TRBV19	TRBJ1-5	.	TGTGCCAGTAGTCCTGACACCCGGACCCAGCATTTT	CASSPDTRTQHF
many	TRBV6-6	TRBJ2-4	TRBD1	TGTGCCAGCAGTAACGGACAGGGGGCCAAAAACATTCAGTACTTC	CASSNGQGAKNIQYF
many	TRBV29-1	TRBJ2-1	.	TGCAGCGTTGGGCGACTCTTGTCCGATGAGCAGTTCTTC	CSVGRLLSDEQFF
few	TRBV28	TRBJ1-2	.	TGTGCCAGCAGTTCCTCAGGGATATTGGCTAACTATGGCTACACCTTC	CASSSSGILANYGYTF
many	TRBV6-5	TRBJ1-4	.	TGTGCCAGCAGTTATGAAGGGCGGGGAGAAAAACTGTTTTTT	CASSYEGRGEKLFF
many	TRBV19	TRBJ2-7	.	TGTGCCAGTAGTATACAACGAGACTCCTACGAGCAGTACTTC	CASSIQRDSYEQYF
many	TRBV6-5	TRBJ1-6	.	TGTGCCAGCAGGCCCGACAGACCTAATTCACCCCTCCACTTT	CASRPDRPNSPLHF